This TCR beta chain came from a study of T cells in Graves' hyperthyroidism and ophthalmopathy. RNA transcripts served as the template for amplifying TCR beta CDR3 regions. HTBI primers were employed in a first-round RT-PCR of the TCR CDR3. TCRdb called the multiplex PCR reads again in MiXCR, with one record for every CDR3 protein. The sample has over 350,000 distinct CDR3 sequences; about 15% are singletons. Germline CDR1 reads MNHNS; CDR2 reads SASEGT. The CDR3 has 14 amino acids. J was trimmed by 6 bases and V by 6 bases; bases with no gene match: 2. The specimen sequenced was blood. This chain joins TRBV6-1 and TRBJ1-6; 10 nucleotides match TRBD1. The receptor was isolated from a man between 18 and 29 years old with Graves' ophthalmopathy. The chain's CDR3 is CASRRQGANSPLHF. The CDR3 DNA sequence: TGTGCCAGCAGGAGACAGGGGGCTAATTCACCCCTCCACTTT.